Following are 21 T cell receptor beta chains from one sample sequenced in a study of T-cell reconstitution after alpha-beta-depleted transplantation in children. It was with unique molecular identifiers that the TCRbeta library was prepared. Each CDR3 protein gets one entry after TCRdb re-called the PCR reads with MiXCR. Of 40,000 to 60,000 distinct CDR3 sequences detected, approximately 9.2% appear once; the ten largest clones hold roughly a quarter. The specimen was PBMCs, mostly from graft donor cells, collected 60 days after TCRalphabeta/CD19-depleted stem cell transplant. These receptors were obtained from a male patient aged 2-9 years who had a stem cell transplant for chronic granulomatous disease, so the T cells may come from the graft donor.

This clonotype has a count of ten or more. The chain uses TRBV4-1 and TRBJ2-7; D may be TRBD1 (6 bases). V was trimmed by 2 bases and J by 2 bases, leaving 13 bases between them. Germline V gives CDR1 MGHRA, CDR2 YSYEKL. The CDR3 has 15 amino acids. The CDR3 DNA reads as TGCGCCAGCAGCCAATCTAGGGGGATTGCCTACGAGCAGTACTTC. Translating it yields CASSQSRGIAYEQYF.

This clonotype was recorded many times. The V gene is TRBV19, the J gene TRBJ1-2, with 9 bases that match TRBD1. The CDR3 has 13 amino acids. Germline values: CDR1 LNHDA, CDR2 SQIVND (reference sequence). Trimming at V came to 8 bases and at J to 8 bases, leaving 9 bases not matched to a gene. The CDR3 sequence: CASRTGEMRGYTF. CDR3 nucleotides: TGTGCCAGTCGGACAGGGGAGATGAGGGGCTACACCTTC.

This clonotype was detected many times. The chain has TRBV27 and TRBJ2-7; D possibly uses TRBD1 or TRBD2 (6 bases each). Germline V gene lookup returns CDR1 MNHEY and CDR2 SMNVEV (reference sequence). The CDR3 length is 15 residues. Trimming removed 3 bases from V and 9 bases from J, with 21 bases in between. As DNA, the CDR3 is TGTGCCAGCAGTTTCGGAGGGGGTCCCCCCTATGGGCAGTACTTC. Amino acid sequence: CASSFGGGPPYGQYF.

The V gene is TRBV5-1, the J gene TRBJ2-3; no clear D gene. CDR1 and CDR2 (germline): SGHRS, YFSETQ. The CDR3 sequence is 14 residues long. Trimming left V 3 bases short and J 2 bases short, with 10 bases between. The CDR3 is CASSSNINTDTQYF. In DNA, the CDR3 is TGCGCCAGCAGCTCGAACATAAACACAGATACGCAGTATTTT. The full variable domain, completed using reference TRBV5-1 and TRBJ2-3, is KAGVTQTPRYLIKTRGQQVTLSCSPISGHRSVSWYQQTPGQGLQFLFEYFSETQRNKGNFPGRFSGRQFSNSRSEMNVSTLELGDSALYLCASSSNINTDTQYFGPGTRLTVL.

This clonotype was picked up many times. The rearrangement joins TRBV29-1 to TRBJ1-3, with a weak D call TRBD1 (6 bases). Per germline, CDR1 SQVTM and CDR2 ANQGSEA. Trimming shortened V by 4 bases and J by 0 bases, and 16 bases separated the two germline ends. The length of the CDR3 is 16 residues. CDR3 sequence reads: CSVAGVGGLSGNTIYF. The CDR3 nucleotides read TGCAGCGTTGCGGGAGTTGGGGGGCTCTCTGGAAACACCATATATTTT.

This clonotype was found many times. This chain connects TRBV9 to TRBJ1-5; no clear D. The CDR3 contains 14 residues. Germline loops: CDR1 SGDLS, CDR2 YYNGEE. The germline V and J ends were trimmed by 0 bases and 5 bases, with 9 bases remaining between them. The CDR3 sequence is CASSVDKRYQPQHF. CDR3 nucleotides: TGTGCCAGCAGCGTAGATAAGCGCTATCAGCCCCAGCATTTT.

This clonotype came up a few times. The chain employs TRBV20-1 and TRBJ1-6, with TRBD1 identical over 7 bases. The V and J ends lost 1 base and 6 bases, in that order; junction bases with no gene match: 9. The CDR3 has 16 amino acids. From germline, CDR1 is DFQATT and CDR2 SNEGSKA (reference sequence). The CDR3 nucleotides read TGCAGTGCTAGAGTAACCGGGACAGACACTAATTCACCCCTCCACTTT. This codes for CSARVTGTDTNSPLHF.

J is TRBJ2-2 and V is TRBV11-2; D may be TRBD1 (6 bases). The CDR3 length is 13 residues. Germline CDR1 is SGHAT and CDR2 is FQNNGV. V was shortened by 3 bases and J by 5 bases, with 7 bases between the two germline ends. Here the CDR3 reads CASSLRGTGELFF. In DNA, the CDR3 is TGTGCCAGCAGCTTGAGGGGGACCGGGGAGCTGTTTTTT.

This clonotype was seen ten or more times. In DNA form, the CDR3 reads TGTGCCAGCAGTTTTACCGGGACAGGGTGGGGAGAGCAGTACTTC. Amino acids: CASSFTGTGWGEQYF. This rearrangement joins TRBV12-3 or TRBV12-4 to TRBJ2-7; 9 positions agree with TRBD1. J gave up 7 bases and V 3 bases, and 10 bases lay outside the gene matches. The CDR3 length is 15 residues.

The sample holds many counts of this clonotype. CDR3 DNA sequence: TGTGCCAGCAGTGAAGGTGTTGGGGCGGGAGGCGCCCATGAGCAGTTCTTC. It yields the protein CASSEGVGAGGAHEQFF. The chain links TRBV2 to TRBJ2-1; TRBD2 aligns across 8 bases. The CDR3 is 17 residues long. Losses at the gene ends were 1 base for V and 8 bases for J; bases not matched to a gene: 13. Germline CDR1 SNHLY, CDR2 FYNNEI.

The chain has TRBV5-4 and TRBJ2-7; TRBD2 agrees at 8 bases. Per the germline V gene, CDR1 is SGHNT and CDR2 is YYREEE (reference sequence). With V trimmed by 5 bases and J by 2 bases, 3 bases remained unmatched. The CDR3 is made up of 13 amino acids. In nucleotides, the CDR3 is TGTGCCAGCAGATTTAGCGGGGCCTACGAGCAGTACTTC. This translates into CASRFSGAYEQYF.

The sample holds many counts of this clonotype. CDR3 bases: TGTGCCAGCAGTTTGGGGACAGGTGGAAGAGGCTACACCTTC. This encodes CASSLGTGGRGYTF. The J gene is TRBJ1-2, the V gene TRBV12-3 or TRBV12-4; TRBD1 aligns across 8 bases. The ends lost 3 bases at V and 8 bases at J; junction bases unmatched: 8. The CDR3 is 14 residues long.

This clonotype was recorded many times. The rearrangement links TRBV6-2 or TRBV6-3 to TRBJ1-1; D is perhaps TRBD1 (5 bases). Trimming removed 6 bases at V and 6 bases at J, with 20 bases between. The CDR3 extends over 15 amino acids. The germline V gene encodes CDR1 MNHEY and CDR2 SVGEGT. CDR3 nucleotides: TGTGCCAGCAGGCGCGCGGACAAAACCAGCTCTGAAGCTTTCTTT. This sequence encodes CASRRADKTSSEAFF.

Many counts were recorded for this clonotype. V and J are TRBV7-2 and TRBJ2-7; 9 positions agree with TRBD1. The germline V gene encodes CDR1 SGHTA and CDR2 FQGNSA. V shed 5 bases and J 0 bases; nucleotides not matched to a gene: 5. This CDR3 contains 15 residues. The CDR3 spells CASSPGTGFSYEQYF. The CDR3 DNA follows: TGTGCCAGCAGCCCCGGGACAGGGTTCTCCTACGAGCAGTACTTC.

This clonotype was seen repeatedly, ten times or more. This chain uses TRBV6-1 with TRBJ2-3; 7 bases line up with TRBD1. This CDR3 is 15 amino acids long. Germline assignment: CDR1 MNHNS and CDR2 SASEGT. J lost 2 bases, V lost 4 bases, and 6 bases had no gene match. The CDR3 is CASSGRGQYTDTQYF. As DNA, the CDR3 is TGTGCCAGCAGTGGAAGGGGACAGTACACAGATACGCAGTATTTT.

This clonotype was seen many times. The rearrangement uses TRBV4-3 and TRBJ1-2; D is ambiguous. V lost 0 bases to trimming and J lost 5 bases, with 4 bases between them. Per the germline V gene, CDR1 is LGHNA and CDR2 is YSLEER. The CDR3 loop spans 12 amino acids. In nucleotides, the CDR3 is TGCGCCAGCAGCCAAGACACGTATGGCTACACCTTC. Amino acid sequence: CASSQDTYGYTF.

The CDR3 loop reads CSEGSLALPPYNSPLHF. Here the CDR3 DNA reads TGCAGTGAAGGGTCCCTAGCACTTCCTCCCTATAATTCACCCCTCCACTTT. The chain carries TRBV20-1 and TRBJ1-6; unclear D gene. The length of the CDR3 is 17 residues. Germline assignment: CDR1 DFQATT and CDR2 SNEGSKA (reference sequence). V was clipped by 7 bases and J by 2 bases, with 21 bases between them.

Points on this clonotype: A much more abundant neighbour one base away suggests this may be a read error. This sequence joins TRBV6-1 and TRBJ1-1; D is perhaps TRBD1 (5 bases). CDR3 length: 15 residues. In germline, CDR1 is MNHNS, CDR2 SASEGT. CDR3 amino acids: CACSDRAGGNTEAFF. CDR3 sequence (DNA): TGTGCCTGCAGTGACAGAGCTGGGGGGAACACTGAAGCTTTCTTT.

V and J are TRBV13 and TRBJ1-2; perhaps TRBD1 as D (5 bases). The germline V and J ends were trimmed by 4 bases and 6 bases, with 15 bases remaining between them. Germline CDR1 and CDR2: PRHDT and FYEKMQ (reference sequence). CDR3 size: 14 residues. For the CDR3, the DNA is TGTGCCAGCAGCTCCCTTAGGGGAGGTAATGGCTACACCTTC. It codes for CASSSLRGGNGYTF.

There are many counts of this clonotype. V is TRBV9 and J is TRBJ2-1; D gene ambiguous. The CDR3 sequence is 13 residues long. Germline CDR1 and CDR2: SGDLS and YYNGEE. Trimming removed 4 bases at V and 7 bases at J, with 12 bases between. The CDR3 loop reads CASSTLLSNEQFF. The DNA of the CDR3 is TGTGCCAGCAGCACCCTGTTGTCTAATGAGCAGTTCTTC.

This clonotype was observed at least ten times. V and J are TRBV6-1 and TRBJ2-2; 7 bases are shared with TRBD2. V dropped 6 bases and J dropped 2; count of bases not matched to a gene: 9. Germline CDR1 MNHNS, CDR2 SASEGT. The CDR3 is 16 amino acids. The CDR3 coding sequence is TGTGCCAGCAGATTCCCTAGCGGAACCAACACCGGGGAGCTGTTTTTT. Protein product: CASRFPSGTNTGELFF.